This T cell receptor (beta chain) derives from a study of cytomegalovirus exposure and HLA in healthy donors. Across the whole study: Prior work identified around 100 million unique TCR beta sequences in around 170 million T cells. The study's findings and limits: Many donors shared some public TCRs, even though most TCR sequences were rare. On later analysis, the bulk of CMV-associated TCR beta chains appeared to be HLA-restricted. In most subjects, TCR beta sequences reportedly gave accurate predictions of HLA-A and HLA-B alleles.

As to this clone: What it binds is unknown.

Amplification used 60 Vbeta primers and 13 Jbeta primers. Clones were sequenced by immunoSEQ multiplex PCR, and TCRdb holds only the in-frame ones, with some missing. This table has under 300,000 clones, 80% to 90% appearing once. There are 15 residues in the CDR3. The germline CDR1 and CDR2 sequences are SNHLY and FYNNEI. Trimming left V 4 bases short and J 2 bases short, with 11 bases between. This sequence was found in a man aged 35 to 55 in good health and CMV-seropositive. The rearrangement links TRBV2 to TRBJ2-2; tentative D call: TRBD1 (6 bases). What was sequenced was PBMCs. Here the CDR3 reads CASSVNRVNTGELFF. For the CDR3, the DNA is TGTGCCAGCAGTGTTAACAGGGTAAACACCGGGGAGCTGTTTTTT.